The following is a T cell receptor beta chain sequence with its context. Its target is unknown. These data are taken from a study of cytotoxic CD8 clonotypes in ibrutinib-treated CLL. This table comes from immunoSEQ multiplex PCR, and its TCRdb copy is limited to in-frame clones, with some not included. The sample holds about 300,000 clones; about 64% are singletons and the top ten take about 6.7%. V was cut by 3 bases and J by 9 bases, with 14 bases left in between. CDR1 is ENHRY and CDR2 is SYGVKD in the germline V gene. This CDR3 is 13 amino acids long. General study results and limits: The clonality rise at ibrutinib response reflected private clonotype expansion. Clonality increased at ibrutinib response and stayed stable in sustained remission. At progression, however, it fell back toward baseline.

The source is a human donor with chronic lymphocytic leukemia. The chain employs TRBV10-3 and TRBJ2-5; possibly TRBD2 for D (6 bases). Sequences were derived from PBMCs, sampled after 36 months of ibrutinib treatment. The CDR3 DNA sequence: TGTGCCATCAGTGAAATTGGGACGGGGGCCCAGTACTTC. It encodes CAISEIGTGAQYF.